The next 14 T cell receptor beta chains were all read from a single sample in a study of T cell responses to AZD1222 COVID-19 vaccine. Clones were sequenced by immunoSEQ multiplex PCR, and TCRdb holds only the in-frame ones, with some missing. This sample has approximately 77,000 clones; 92% occur once, and the top ten carry under 5%. The sequencing here drew on peripheral blood, taken 28 days after the second AZD1222 dose. These receptor sequences come from an adult who received the AZD1222 COVID-19 vaccine.

This clone came up once. This chain links TRBV7-9 with TRBJ1-2, with 11 bases aligning to TRBD1. The CDR3 runs 15 residues. The J segment lost 4 bases and the V segment lost 3 bases, leaving 4 bases of the junction unmatched. In germline, CDR1 is SEHNR, CDR2 FQNEAQ (reference sequence). DNA of the CDR3: TGTGCCAGCAGCTTTACCGGGACAGGGGGCTATGGCTACACCTTC. Translation: CASSFTGTGGYGYTF.

This chain joins TRBV3-1 (or the pseudogene TRBV3-2) and TRBJ1-1; 9 bases map to TRBD1. The CDR3 contains 14 residues. CDR1 is LGHDT and CDR2 is YNNKEL in the germline V gene (reference sequence). J was trimmed by 4 bases and V by 7 bases; bases with no gene match: 7. In nucleotides, the CDR3 is TGTGCCAGCAACTGGGACAGGGAAAGCACTGAAGCTTTCTTT. Amino acid sequence: CASNWDRESTEAFF.

The V and J genes are TRBV6-5 and TRBJ2-3; D is undetermined. The CDR3 totals 12 residues. CDR1 is MNHEY, CDR2 SVGAGI, per germline. Deletions cut 8 bases from V and 2 bases from J, with 8 bases between. The CDR3 DNA sequence: TGTGCCAGCTCCCAATACACAGATACGCAGTATTTT. Translating it yields CASSQYTDTQYF.

This rearrangement joins TRBV24-1 to TRBJ2-1; 7 nucleotides match TRBD1. CDR3 size: 14 residues. Germline values: CDR1 KGHDR, CDR2 SFDVKD. The ends lost 3 bases at V and 6 bases at J; junction bases unmatched: 4. The CDR3 coding sequence is TGTGCCACCAGTGATCAGGGGGTCTCCAATGAGCAGTTCTTC. It encodes CATSDQGVSNEQFF.

The gene calls are TRBV5-1 and TRBJ2-1; TRBD1 matches 10 bases. The CDR3 runs 18 residues. V lost 4 bases, J lost 2 bases, and 12 bases stayed unmatched. CDR1 SGHRS and CDR2 YFSETQ come from the germline V gene. The CDR3 loop is CASSAGTGARSAYNEQFF. CDR3 DNA: TGCGCCAGCAGCGCCGGGACAGGGGCGAGGTCAGCCTACAATGAGCAGTTCTTC.

The rearrangement joins TRBV5-1 to TRBJ2-1, with 9 nucleotides matching TRBD2. Trimming at V came to 4 bases and at J to 4 bases, leaving 9 bases not matched to a gene. Germline values: CDR1 SGHRS, CDR2 YFSETQ. The CDR3 is made up of 16 amino acids. CDR3 amino acids: CASSTSLAGGYNEQFF. The CDR3 DNA follows: TGCGCCAGCAGCACATCACTAGCGGGTGGGTACAATGAGCAGTTCTTC.

J is TRBJ2-1 and V is TRBV7-9; 7 positions agree with TRBD1. The V gene end was trimmed by 3 bases and the J gene end by 4 bases; junction bases not matched to a gene: 18. The V gene's germline CDR1 is SEHNR and CDR2 FQNEAQ (reference sequence). The CDR3 is 19 residues long. The CDR3 DNA reads as TGTGCCAGCAGCTTGGCGACAGGGTACTTCAGTGATAGGTACAATGAGCAGTTCTTC. Translated, it gives CASSLATGYFSDRYNEQFF.

This clone was seen just once. The chain has TRBV3-1 (or the pseudogene TRBV3-2) and TRBJ2-3; 9 bases agree with TRBD2. This CDR3 comprises 16 residues. Germline V gene sequence: CDR1 LGHDT, CDR2 YNNKEL (reference sequence). Unmatched junction bases numbered 5, after V lost 4 bases and J lost 0 bases. DNA of the CDR3: TGTGCCAGCAGCCTTCGGACTAGCGCGAGCACAGATACGCAGTATTTT. This codes for CASSLRTSASTDTQYF.

This clone came up a few times. This chain joins TRBV23-1 and TRBJ1-4, with D uncertain. TRBV23-1 is flagged as an ORF with uncertain function. This CDR3 has 16 amino acids. V dropped 0 bases and J dropped 0 bases, with 8 bases sitting between them. In DNA form, the CDR3 reads TGCGCCAGCAGTCAATCGGGCGAGGCAACTAATGAAAAACTGTTTTTT. Its protein is CASSQSGEATNEKLFF.

The J gene is TRBJ2-7, the V gene TRBV6-6, with 9 nucleotides matching TRBD1. V lost 0 bases, J lost 7 bases, and 1 base stayed unmatched. The germline CDR1 and CDR2 sequences are MNHNY and SVGAGI (reference sequence). The CDR3 has 13 amino acids. The CDR3 loop is CASSYSGTGEQYF. DNA for the CDR3: TGTGCCAGCAGTTACTCTGGGACAGGGGAGCAGTACTTC.

The chain links TRBV15 to TRBJ1-2, with 7 bases that match TRBD1. Germline CDR1 and CDR2: LNHNV and YYDKDF (reference sequence). The CDR3 consists of 15 residues. After removal of 0 bases from V and 3 bases from J, the junction contained 4 bases not matched to a gene. The CDR3 DNA sequence: TGTGCCACCAGCAGAGAGGCCAGGGGGGACTATGGCTACACCTTC. Its translation: CATSREARGDYGYTF.

DNA of the CDR3: TGTGCCGGGGGGGACAGCCCCCTCTCTGGGGCCAACGTCCTGACTTTC. Translated, it gives CAGGDSPLSGANVLTF. This rearrangement joins TRBV19 to TRBJ2-6; D could derive from TRBD1 or TRBD2 (7 bases each). The germline V and J ends were trimmed by 11 bases and 0 bases, with 17 bases remaining between them. The CDR3 loop spans 16 amino acids. Per germline, CDR1 LNHDA and CDR2 SQIVND (reference sequence).

The chain combines TRBV28 with TRBJ1-4; 8 nucleotides align to TRBD1. This CDR3 comprises 17 residues. From germline, CDR1 is MDHEN and CDR2 SYDVKM. The trim removed 8 bases at V and 3 bases at J, leaving 14 bases unmatched. The CDR3 DNA follows: TGTGCCAGCGGCTACCAAGGACAGGGAAGGCCTAATGAAAAACTGTTTTTT. Amino acids: CASGYQGQGRPNEKLFF.

This clone was counted a few times. The chain links TRBV28 to TRBJ1-1, with TRBD1 as a possible D gene (6 bases). The CDR3 covers 15 residues. CDR1 and CDR2 (germline): MDHEN, SYDVKM. V lost 8 bases, J lost 3 bases, and 19 bases lay in between. CDR3 sequence: CASFPSTGGHTEAFF. CDR3 bases: TGTGCCAGCTTCCCATCAACCGGGGGCCACACTGAAGCTTTCTTT.